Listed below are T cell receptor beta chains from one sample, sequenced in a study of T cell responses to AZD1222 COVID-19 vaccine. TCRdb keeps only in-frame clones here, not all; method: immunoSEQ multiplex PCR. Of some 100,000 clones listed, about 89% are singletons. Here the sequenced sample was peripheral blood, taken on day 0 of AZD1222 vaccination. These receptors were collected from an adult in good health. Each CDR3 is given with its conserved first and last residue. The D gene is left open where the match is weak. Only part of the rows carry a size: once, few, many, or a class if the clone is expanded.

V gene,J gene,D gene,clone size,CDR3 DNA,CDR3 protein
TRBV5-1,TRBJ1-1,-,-,TGCGCCAGCAGCTTCGGGGCCAACACTGAAGCTTTCTTT,CASSFGANTEAFF
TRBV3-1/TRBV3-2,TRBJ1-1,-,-,TGTGCCAGCAGCCAACTGGGCTCGGACACTGAAGCTTTCTTT,CASSQLGSDTEAFF
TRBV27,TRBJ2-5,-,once,TGTGCCAGCAGTCCCCTTATGGGGGAGGAAGGCGTTAAGGGAGAGACCCAGTACTTC,CASSPLMGEEGVKGETQYF
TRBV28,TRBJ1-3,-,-,TGTGCCAGCAGTTCCCCGAGCTCTGGAAACACCATATATTTT,CASSSPSSGNTIYF
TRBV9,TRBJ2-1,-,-,TGTGCCAGCAGCGGAAATGAGCAGTTCTTC,CASSGNEQFF
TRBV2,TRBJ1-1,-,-,TGTGCCAGCACAAGACAGGAGAACACTGAAGCTTTCTTT,CASTRQENTEAFF
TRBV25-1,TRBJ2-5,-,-,TGTGCCAGCAGTGAATGGGGAAACCAAGAGACCCAGTACTTC,CASSEWGNQETQYF
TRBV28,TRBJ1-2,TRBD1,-,TGTGCCAGCTCGGGACAGGGTGTTAACTATGGCTACACCTTC,CASSGQGVNYGYTF
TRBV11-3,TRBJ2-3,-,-,TGTGCCAGCAGCCCCACCCCGCTTATAGCAGATACGCAGTATTTT,CASSPTPLIADTQYF
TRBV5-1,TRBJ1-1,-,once,TGCGCCAGCAGCTTGGATTGGGGGGTCCCCCCTATGAACACTGAAGCTTTCTTT,CASSLDWGVPPMNTEAFF
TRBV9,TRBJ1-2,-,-,TGTGCCAGCAGCGTAGGAGTCTATGGCTACACCTTC,CASSVGVYGYTF
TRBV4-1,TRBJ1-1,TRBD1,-,TGCGCCAGCAGCCAACAACCCGGACCGACAGGGGTGGCGAACACTGAAGCTTTCTTT,CASSQQPGPTGVANTEAFF
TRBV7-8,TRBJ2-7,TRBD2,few,TGTGCCAGCAGGTCTAGCGGGAGTAAGAACGAGCAGTACTTC,CASRSSGSKNEQYF
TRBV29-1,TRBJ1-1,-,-,TGCAGCGTTACTAGGTCGGAGAGCAACACTGAAGCTTTCTTT,CSVTRSESNTEAFF
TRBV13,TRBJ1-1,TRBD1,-,TGTGCCAGCAGCTTAGACAGGGGCTCTGAAGCTTTCTTT,CASSLDRGSEAFF
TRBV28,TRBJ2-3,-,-,TGTGCCAGCGGGGTTAATACGCAGTATTTT,CASGVNTQYF
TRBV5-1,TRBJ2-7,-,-,TGCGCCAGCAGCCTCTACAAATCAGGCTACGAGCAGTACTTC,CASSLYKSGYEQYF
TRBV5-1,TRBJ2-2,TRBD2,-,TGCGCCAGCAGCTTGGCAGCGGGGGAACCGGTGGGGGAGCTGTTTTTT,CASSLAAGEPVGELFF
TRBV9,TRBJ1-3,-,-,TGTGCCAGCAGCGTAGGAGGTCGCTCAGGGACAAACACCATATATTTT,CASSVGGRSGTNTIYF
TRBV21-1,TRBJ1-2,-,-,TGTGCCAGCAGCAAAGTACCCCAGGGGCTGTATGGCTACACCTTC,CASSKVPQGLYGYTF
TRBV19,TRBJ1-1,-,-,TGTGCCAGTAAGAAAACCCTGGGGGACACTGAAGCTTTCTTT,CASKKTLGDTEAFF
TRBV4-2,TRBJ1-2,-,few,TGTGCCAGCAGCCAAGATCCGACGAACTATGGCTACACCTTC,CASSQDPTNYGYTF
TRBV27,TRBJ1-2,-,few,TGTGCCAGCAGTTTATACCCCCTCCACACAGGGTCCGGTGGCTACACCTTC,CASSLYPLHTGSGGYTF
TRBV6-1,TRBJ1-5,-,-,TGTGCCAGCAGTGAAGCAGGGGGCAATCAGCCCCAGCATTTT,CASSEAGGNQPQHF
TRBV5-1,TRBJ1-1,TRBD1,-,TGCGCCAGCAGCTCCGGACAGGGAAATAGGGGCACTGAAGCTTTCTTT,CASSSGQGNRGTEAFF
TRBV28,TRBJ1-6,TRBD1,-,TGTGCCAGCAGTCCCCACGGGACAGGGGTTTCACCCCTCCACTTT,CASSPHGTGVSPLHF
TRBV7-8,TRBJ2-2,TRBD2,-,TGTGCCAGCAGCTTTCTAGCGGGAGTTTCCGGGGAGCTGTTTTTT,CASSFLAGVSGELFF
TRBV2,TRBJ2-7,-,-,TGTGCCAGCAGTGAACGGGGTGAAAGGGGCCCTCGGTCCTACGAGCAGTACTTC,CASSERGERGPRSYEQYF
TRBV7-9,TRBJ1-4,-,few,TGTGCCACTCAGGATGCAACTAATGAAAAACTGTTTTTT,CATQDATNEKLFF
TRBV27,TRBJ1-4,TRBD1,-,TGTGCCAGCAGCCGACAGGGGGCGCATGGAAAACTGTTTTTT,CASSRQGAHGKLFF
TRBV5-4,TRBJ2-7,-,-,TGTGCCAGCAGCTCATTTTCGGCGGACGAGCAGTACTTC,CASSSFSADEQYF
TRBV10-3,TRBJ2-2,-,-,TGTGCCATCCGCTCCGCCCAGGGGCGAAGGTGGGAGCTGTTTTTT,CAIRSAQGRRWELFF
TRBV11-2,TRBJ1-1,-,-,TGTGCCAGCAGCTTTCAGACGAACACTGAAGCTTTCTTT,CASSFQTNTEAFF
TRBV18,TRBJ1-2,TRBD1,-,TGTGCCAGCTCACCCCGACAGGGCGATATGGATGGCTACACCTTC,CASSPRQGDMDGYTF
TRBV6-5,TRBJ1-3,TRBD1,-,TGTGCCAGCAGTCCAGGGGGGACCATATATTTT,CASSPGGTIYF
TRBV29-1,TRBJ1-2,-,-,TGCAGCGCCCGAGGGCAATTCGGTGACTATGGCTACACCTTC,CSARGQFGDYGYTF
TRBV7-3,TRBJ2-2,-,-,TGTGCCAGCAGCCCCGGACTGCCCGGGGAGCTGTTTTTT,CASSPGLPGELFF
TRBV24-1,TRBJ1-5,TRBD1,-,TGTGCCACCAGTGAAGGGGGACAGAATTATCAGCCCCAGCATTTT,CATSEGGQNYQPQHF
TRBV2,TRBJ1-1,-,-,TGTGCCAGCAGGAGGGAGGAGGGCACTGAAGCTTTCTTT,CASRREEGTEAFF
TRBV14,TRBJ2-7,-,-,TGTGCCAGCAGTCCTACAGGGCCCAGCCCCAACGAGCAGTACTTC,CASSPTGPSPNEQYF
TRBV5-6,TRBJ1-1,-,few,TGTGCCAGCAGCTTGTATACCGGGATGAACACTGAAGCTTTCTTT,CASSLYTGMNTEAFF
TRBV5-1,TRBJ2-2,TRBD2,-,TGCGCCAGCAGCTTGGCCCTAGCGGGAGGAGGCGGGGAGCTGTTTTTT,CASSLALAGGGGELFF
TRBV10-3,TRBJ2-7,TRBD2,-,TGTGCCAACTGCACTAGCGGGAGTCGGAACGAGCAGTACTTC,CANCTSGSRNEQYF
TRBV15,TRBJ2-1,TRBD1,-,TGTGCCACCAGCAGTTCTAAGGACAGGTTTAGTGAGCAGTTCTTC,CATSSSKDRFSEQFF
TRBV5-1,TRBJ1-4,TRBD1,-,TGCGCCAGCAGATCCGGGACAGGGGAGAGAAATGAAAAACTGTTTTTT,CASRSGTGERNEKLFF
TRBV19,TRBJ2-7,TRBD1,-,TGTGCCAGTAGTGGGACAGCCTACGAGCAGTACTTC,CASSGTAYEQYF
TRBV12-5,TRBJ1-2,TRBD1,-,TGTGCTAGTGGTTTGGTTCGGGACAGGAGGTTCCGCTATGGCTACACCTTC,CASGLVRDRRFRYGYTF
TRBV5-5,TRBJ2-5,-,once,TGTGCCACCGCCGTGGGGGGCTCAGAGACCCAGTACTTC,CATAVGGSETQYF
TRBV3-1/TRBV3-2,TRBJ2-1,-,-,TGTGCCAGCAGGGCATCAGACAGGTTCCGGCTGAGGTCCTACAATGAGCAGTTCTTC,CASRASDRFRLRSYNEQFF
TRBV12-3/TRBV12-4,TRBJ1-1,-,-,TGTGCCAGCAGCTGGGGGAACACTGAAGCTTTCTTT,CASSWGNTEAFF
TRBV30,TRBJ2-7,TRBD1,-,TGTGCCTGGACGACAGGGGTGGGCTACGAGCAGTACTTC,CAWTTGVGYEQYF
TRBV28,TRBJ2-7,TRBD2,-,TGTGCCAGCAAATTGGCGGGAGGGCCCTACGAGCAGTACTTC,CASKLAGGPYEQYF
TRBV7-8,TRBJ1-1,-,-,TGTGCCAGCAGCTTAGCGACAATGAACACTGAAGCTTTCTTT,CASSLATMNTEAFF